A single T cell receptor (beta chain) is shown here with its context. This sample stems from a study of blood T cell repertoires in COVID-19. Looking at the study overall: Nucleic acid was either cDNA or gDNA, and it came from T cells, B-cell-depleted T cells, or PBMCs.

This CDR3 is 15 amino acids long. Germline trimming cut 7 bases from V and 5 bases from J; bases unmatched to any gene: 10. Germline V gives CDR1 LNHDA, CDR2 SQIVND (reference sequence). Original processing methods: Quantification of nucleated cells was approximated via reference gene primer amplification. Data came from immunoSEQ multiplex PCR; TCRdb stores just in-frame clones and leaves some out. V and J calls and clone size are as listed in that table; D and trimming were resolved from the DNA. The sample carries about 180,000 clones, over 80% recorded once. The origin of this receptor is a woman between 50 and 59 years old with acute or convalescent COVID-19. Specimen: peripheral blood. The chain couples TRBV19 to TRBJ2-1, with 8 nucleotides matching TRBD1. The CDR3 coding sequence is TGTGCCAGTACTTATAGGGGGGACAGGAACAATGAGCAGTTCTTC. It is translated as CASTYRGDRNNEQFF.